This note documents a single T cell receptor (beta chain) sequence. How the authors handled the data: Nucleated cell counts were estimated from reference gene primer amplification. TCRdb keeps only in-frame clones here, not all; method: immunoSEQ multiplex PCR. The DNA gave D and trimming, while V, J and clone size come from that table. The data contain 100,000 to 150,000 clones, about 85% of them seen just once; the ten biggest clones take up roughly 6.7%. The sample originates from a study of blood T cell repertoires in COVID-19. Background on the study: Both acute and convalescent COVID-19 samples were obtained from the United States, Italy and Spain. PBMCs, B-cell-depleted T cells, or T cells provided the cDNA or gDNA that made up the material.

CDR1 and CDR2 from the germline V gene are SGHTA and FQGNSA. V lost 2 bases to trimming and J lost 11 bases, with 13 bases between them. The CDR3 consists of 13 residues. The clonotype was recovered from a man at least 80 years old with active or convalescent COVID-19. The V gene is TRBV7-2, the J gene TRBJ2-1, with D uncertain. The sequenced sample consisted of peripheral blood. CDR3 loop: CASSLNVQRKQFF. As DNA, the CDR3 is TGTGCCAGCAGCTTAAACGTCCAGAGGAAGCAGTTCTTC.